This passage covers 29 T cell receptor beta chains from one sample sequenced in a study of blood T cell repertoires in COVID-19. Repertoires were generated with immunoSEQ multiplex PCR, while TCRdb's copy carries only in-frame clones and drops some. The sample records approximately 52,000 clones, less than 95% being singletons. Input material: peripheral blood. All receptors come from a man aged 45-65 years with acute or convalescent COVID-19.

The V call is TRBV4-1, the J call TRBJ1-1, with TRBD1 matching 7 bases. CDR1 and CDR2 from the germline V gene are MGHRA and YSYEKL. CDR3 size: 15 residues. Unmatched junction bases numbered 12, after V lost 1 base and J lost 10 bases. The CDR3 DNA reads as TGCGCCAGCAGCCAAGGCCAAACGAGGGGGCGCAGAGCTTTCTTT. It codes for CASSQGQTRGRRAFF.

This chain joins TRBV6-5 and TRBJ1-6; D gene ambiguous. Looked up from germline, CDR1 is MNHEY and CDR2 is SVGAGI. V was clipped by 7 bases and J by 0 bases, with 10 bases between them. The CDR3 extends over 15 amino acids. CDR3 amino acids: CASNTVSSYNSPLHF. CDR3 in DNA: TGTGCCAGCAATACCGTTAGCTCCTATAATTCACCCCTCCACTTT.

This clone was found a few times. This chain links TRBV7-6 with TRBJ2-3; a weak D match, TRBD1 (6 bases). V lost 5 bases and J 2 bases, leaving 14 bases between the germline ends. The germline V gene encodes CDR1 SGHVS and CDR2 FNYEAQ. This CDR3 is built from 15 residues. The DNA for the CDR3 is TGTGCCAGCAGCCTAACAGGACAGCCCACAGATACGCAGTATTTT. Its translation is CASSLTGQPTDTQYF.

The chain is built from TRBV5-1 and TRBJ2-7; D gene uncertain. The germline V gene encodes CDR1 SGHRS and CDR2 YFSETQ. V was pared by 2 bases and J by 0 bases, with 6 bases between. This CDR3 has 13 residues. CDR3 residues: CASSFGNSYEQYF. CDR3 DNA: TGCGCCAGCAGCTTTGGCAACTCCTACGAGCAGTACTTC.

In its sample, this clone was seen once. V usage is TRBV7-3 and J usage is TRBJ2-3, with 14 bases lining up with TRBD2. CDR1 is SGHTA, CDR2 FQGTGA, per germline. The CDR3 contains 21 residues. The V and J ends lost 3 bases and 1 base, in that order; junction bases with no gene match: 15. Here the CDR3 reads CASSLGWIGTSGGLRTDTQYF. The CDR3 DNA is TGTGCCAGCAGCTTGGGTTGGATTGGGACTAGCGGGGGCCTTCGCACAGATACGCAGTATTTT.

The J gene is TRBJ2-7, the V gene TRBV2; D possibly corresponds to TRBD1 (6 bases). Per germline, CDR1 SNHLY and CDR2 FYNNEI. There are 15 residues in the CDR3. The ends were cut back, 8 bases at V and 0 bases at J, with 17 bases in the middle. The CDR3 DNA is TGTGCCAGCCTTGAGGTGGGGACATTCTCCTACGAGCAGTACTTC. The encoded protein is CASLEVGTFSYEQYF. The full variable domain, with the rest looked up from reference TRBV2 and TRBJ2-7, is EPEVTQTPSHQVTQMGQEVILRCVPISNHLYFYWYRQILGQKVEFLVSFYNNEISEKSEIFDDQFSVERPDGSNFTLKIRSTKLEDSAMYFCASLEVGTFSYEQYFGPGTRLTVT.

The rearrangement links TRBV7-3 to TRBJ2-1, with 7 nucleotides matching TRBD2. The CDR3 is 15 amino acids. Germline CDR1 and CDR2: SGHTA and FQGTGA. V shed 5 bases and J 5 bases; nucleotides not matched to a gene: 9. CDR3 sequence reads: CASSPTGTTDNEQFF. CDR3 bases: TGTGCCAGCAGCCCAACCGGGACTACAGACAATGAGCAGTTCTTC.

The chain links TRBV18 to TRBJ1-2; TRBD1 matches 8 bases. CDR3 size: 14 residues. Germline values: CDR1 KGHSH, CDR2 LQKENI. After removal of 3 bases from V and 6 bases from J, the junction contained 6 bases not matched to a gene. The CDR3 DNA follows: TGTGCCAGCTCACCTTCAGGGGGCAGGGATGGCTACACCTTC. Protein sequence: CASSPSGGRDGYTF.

This clone was counted once. The chain employs TRBV19 and TRBJ2-7; 10 nucleotides line up with TRBD1. CDR1 LNHDA and CDR2 SQIVND come from the germline V gene (reference sequence). Trimming took 3 bases from V and 2 from J; bases not matched to a gene: 1. The CDR3 loop spans 14 amino acids. In DNA, the CDR3 is TGTGCCAGTAGTATGGGGACAGGGGCCTACGAGCAGTACTTC. Translating gives CASSMGTGAYEQYF.

This rearrangement joins TRBV11-2 to TRBJ2-1; D is possibly TRBD1 (6 bases). V lost 1 base and J lost 3, with 10 bases in between. Germline values: CDR1 SGHAT, CDR2 FQNNGV. This CDR3 contains 15 residues. CDR3 protein: CASSLAGVSYNEQFF. CDR3 nucleotide sequence: TGTGCCAGCAGCTTAGCAGGGGTTAGCTACAATGAGCAGTTCTTC.

The chain uses TRBV11-3 and TRBJ2-7; possibly TRBD2 for D (5 bases). The germline V gene encodes CDR1 SGHNT and CDR2 YENEEA. Trimming stripped 5 bases from V and 2 bases from J, with 13 bases between. The CDR3 is 14 residues long. This CDR3 reads CASSGRTYPYEQYF. The CDR3 bases are TGTGCCAGCAGCGGTCGGACTTATCCCTACGAGCAGTACTTC.

The rearrangement links TRBV5-1 to TRBJ2-1, with D unclear. The V end was cut by 0 bases, the J end by 3 bases, with 7 bases between. Per germline, CDR1 SGHRS and CDR2 YFSETQ. This CDR3 has 14 amino acids. The CDR3 DNA is TGCGCCAGCAGCTTGGGACAAGACTACAATGAGCAGTTCTTC. It specifies CASSLGQDYNEQFF.

The rearrangement links TRBV6-5 to TRBJ1-2; TRBD1 agrees at 7 bases. V trimming: 2 bases; J trimming: 6 bases; junction bases outside the gene matches: 6. The CDR3 is 14 amino acids. CDR1 and CDR2 (germline): MNHEY, SVGAGI. CDR3 DNA sequence: TGTGCCAGCAGTTACGAGCCCAGGGGGAATGGCTACACCTTC. Its protein product is CASSYEPRGNGYTF.

J is TRBJ2-7 and V is TRBV5-1; D might be TRBD1 (5 bases). From germline, CDR1 is SGHRS and CDR2 YFSETQ. Trimming removed 4 bases from V and 2 bases from J, with 22 bases in between. The CDR3 spans 17 residues. CDR3 in amino acids: CASSPRTGGLLPYEQYF. CDR3 sequence (DNA): TGCGCCAGCAGCCCCCGAACAGGCGGATTACTACCCTACGAGCAGTACTTC.

This chain links TRBV29-1 with TRBJ1-1; 8 bases agree with TRBD1. Germline trimming cut 8 bases from V and 4 bases from J; bases unmatched to any gene: 6. From germline, CDR1 is SQVTM and CDR2 ANQGSEA. The CDR3 is 12 amino acids. CDR3 loop: CSFQGAATEAFF. The CDR3 region has the DNA TGCAGCTTCCAGGGGGCGGCCACTGAAGCTTTCTTT.

The chain is built from TRBV15 and TRBJ2-2; TRBD1 agrees at 7 bases. V was clipped by 4 bases and J by 6 bases; unmatched bases: 8. The germline CDR1 and CDR2 sequences are LNHNV and YYDKDF (reference sequence). This CDR3 comprises 15 residues. The CDR3 is CATSKSGTVPGELFF. The CDR3, as DNA: TGTGCCACCAGCAAGTCCGGGACAGTCCCCGGGGAGCTGTTTTTT.

The chain employs TRBV12-1 and TRBJ1-2; TRBD1 reflects the table's D call only, with no check against the DNA. TRBV12-1 is a listed pseudogene. CDR3 size: 18 residues. CDR3 DNA: TGTGCCAGCAGCTCGCAGACCGGGACAGGATTCGTCGGCTATGGCTACACCTTC. The encoded protein is CASSSQTGTGFVGYGYTF.

In this sample, this clone turned up once. This chain connects TRBV6-6 to TRBJ1-5, with TRBD1 as a possible D gene (6 bases). Per germline, CDR1 MNHNY and CDR2 SVGAGI (reference sequence). V lost 8 bases and J lost 6, with 23 bases in between. The CDR3 loop spans 16 amino acids. CDR3 loop: CASYSVQGTMRQPQHF. In nucleotides, the CDR3 is TGTGCCAGCTACTCTGTACAGGGTACGATGCGTCAGCCCCAGCATTTT.

The V call is TRBV6-2 or TRBV6-3, the J call TRBJ1-2, with 7 bases matching TRBD1. J lost 8 bases, V lost 2 bases, and 17 bases had no gene match. CDR1 and CDR2 from the germline V gene are MNHEY and SVGEGT. The CDR3 has 17 amino acids. In nucleotides, the CDR3 is TGTGCCAGCAGTTACCTCTGGACGTCAGGGGGGAGCGAGGGCTACACCTTC. Its translation: CASSYLWTSGGSEGYTF.

The chain couples TRBV5-1 to TRBJ1-2; D remains ambiguous. The CDR3 extends over 14 amino acids. V was trimmed by 4 bases and J by 0 bases, leaving 10 bases between them. Germline CDR1 reads SGHRS; CDR2 reads YFSETQ. CDR3 amino acids: CASSPGISNYGYTF. As DNA, the CDR3 is TGCGCCAGCAGCCCGGGGATATCTAACTATGGCTACACCTTC.

Only one count was recorded for this clone. The chain is built from TRBV5-8 and TRBJ1-1, with 7 bases that match TRBD1. The CDR3 loop spans 15 amino acids. V trimming: 5 bases; J trimming: 8 bases; junction bases outside the gene matches: 15. Germline CDR1 SGHTS, CDR2 YDEGEE. In DNA, the CDR3 is TGTGCCAGCAGACGCGAGCTCGGGGGACAGAAAGAAGCTTTCTTT. It yields the protein CASRRELGGQKEAFF.

The chain recombines TRBV18 with TRBJ1-5; possible D gene TRBD1, 5 bases. The CDR3 is 15 residues long. Germline values: CDR1 KGHSH, CDR2 LQKENI. Trimming removed 6 bases from V and 2 bases from J, with 14 bases in between. The CDR3 sequence: CASSGGSGGNQPQHF. In DNA form, the CDR3 reads TGTGCCAGCTCCGGAGGCTCGGGGGGCAATCAGCCCCAGCATTTT.

The chain is built from TRBV12-5 and TRBJ2-7, with D tentatively TRBD2 (6 bases). The V end was cut by 2 bases, the J end by 7 bases, with 12 bases between. Germline loops: CDR1 LGHNT, CDR2 FRNRAP. This CDR3 is 13 amino acids long. The CDR3 sequence: CASGLSGVSEQYF. The CDR3 nucleotides read TGTGCTAGTGGTTTGTCGGGGGTTTCGGAGCAGTACTTC.

This sequence joins TRBV5-4 and TRBJ1-1; tentatively, D is TRBD1 (6 bases). The CDR3 totals 13 residues. Trimming took 2 bases from V and 11 from J, leaving 16 bases between them. The germline V gene has CDR1 SGHNT and CDR2 YYREEE (reference sequence). The CDR3 coding sequence is TGTGCCAGCAGCTTTAAGCCAGGGGCCGGGGCTTTCTTT. Amino acid sequence: CASSFKPGAGAFF.

V and J are TRBV9 and TRBJ2-7, with 7 bases aligning to TRBD2. The CDR3 contains 15 residues. V shed 4 bases and J 0 bases; nucleotides not matched to a gene: 7. Germline CDR1 reads SGDLS; CDR2 reads YYNGEE. The CDR3 DNA reads as TGTGCCAGCAGCATAATAGCGGGCACCTCCTACGAGCAGTACTTC. As protein: CASSIIAGTSYEQYF.

This clone occurred a few times. The chain employs TRBV6-6 and TRBJ2-3, with 13 bases that match TRBD2. The germline CDR1 and CDR2 sequences are MNHNY and SVGAGI (reference sequence). This CDR3 region has 16 residues. Germline trimming cut 7 bases from V and 6 bases from J; bases unmatched to any gene: 10. CDR3 coding DNA: TGTGCCAGCACCAATAGGGGACTAGCGGGGAGGGATACGCAGTATTTT. Translating gives CASTNRGLAGRDTQYF.

V is TRBV3-1 (or the pseudogene TRBV3-2) and J is TRBJ2-7; D might be TRBD1 (6 bases). Germline V gene sequence: CDR1 LGHDT, CDR2 YNNKEL (reference sequence). V lost 4 bases to trimming and J lost 1 base, with 14 bases between them. The CDR3 runs 15 residues. The CDR3 DNA is TGTGCCAGCAGCCCTCCCGGGACACCATCCTACGAGCAGTACTTC. As protein: CASSPPGTPSYEQYF.

The rearrangement uses TRBV29-1 and TRBJ1-2; 8 bases agree with TRBD1. Trimming removed 7 bases from V and 5 bases from J; junction bases left unmatched: 12. CDR1 SQVTM and CDR2 ANQGSEA come from the germline V gene. The CDR3 covers 14 residues. The DNA of the CDR3 is TGCAGCGCCGGGGCCGGGACAGGTTATTATGGCTACACCTTC. This sequence encodes CSAGAGTGYYGYTF.

The rearrangement uses TRBV21-1 and TRBJ1-2; the DNA was not used to check the table's D call, TRBD1. TRBV21-1 is an annotated pseudogene. CDR3 length equals 13 residues. The CDR3 DNA sequence: TGTGCCAGCAGCAGAGAACAGGGGCATGGCTACACCTTC. Translated, it gives CASSREQGHGYTF.